This TCR beta chain was captured in a study of blood T cell repertoires in COVID-19. The table came from immunoSEQ multiplex PCR; TCRdb's copy has only in-frame clones and leaves some out. Found here are under 95,000 clones, about 89% of them singletons; the top ten hold approximately 7%. The specimen was peripheral blood. This sequence originates from a human donor with acute or convalescent COVID-19. The donor label of this sample is uncertain.

In nucleotides, the CDR3 is TGTGCCAGTAGTCCTAGGGGGCGCGGGTCCTACGAGCAGTACTTC. Encoded protein: CASSPRGRGSYEQYF. This chain connects TRBV19 to TRBJ2-7; 7 bases match TRBD1. This CDR3 is 15 amino acids long. Germline lookup yields CDR1 LNHDA and CDR2 SQIVND (reference sequence). J was trimmed by 1 base and V by 5 bases; bases with no gene match: 8. The variable domain in full, completed from reference TRBV19 and TRBJ2-7, reads DGGITQSPKYLFRKEGQNVTLSCEQNLNHDAMYWYRQDPGQGLRLIYYSQIVNDFQKGDIAEGYSVSREKKESFPLTVTSAQKNPTAFYLCASSPRGRGSYEQYFGPGTRLTVT.